This is a list of T cell receptor beta chains from one sample in a study of blood T cell repertoires in COVID-19. This table comes from immunoSEQ multiplex PCR, and its TCRdb copy is limited to in-frame clones, with some not included. The sample lists 200,000 to 300,000 clones, around nine tenths occurring once. Input material: peripheral blood. These receptors all come from a man in his forties or fifties who had recovered from COVID-19. Both conserved end residues are part of each CDR3. Each record gives: V gene, D gene, J gene, clone size, CDR3 DNA, CDR3 protein. A D gene is named only where the DNA matches it firmly. Some rows mark clone size as missing; the rest say once, few, many or name a class of expanded clone.

V gene: TRBV5-1; D gene: NA; J gene: TRBJ2-3; clone size: NA; CDR3 DNA: TGCGCCAGCAGCCCCTTGGCGGCGCCGCCCACAGATACGCAGTATTTT; CDR3 protein: CASSPLAAPPTDTQYF
V gene: TRBV9; D gene: TRBD2; J gene: TRBJ2-3; clone size: NA; CDR3 DNA: TGTGCCAGCAGCGTAGATGGCGGGGGGCTACAAGATACGCAGTATTTT; CDR3 protein: CASSVDGGGLQDTQYF
V gene: TRBV19; D gene: TRBD2; J gene: TRBJ2-3; clone size: NA; CDR3 DNA: TGTGCCAGTAGTTTGCTAGCGGGAGGGACCGCCACAGATACGCAGTATTTT; CDR3 protein: CASSLLAGGTATDTQYF
V gene: TRBV9; D gene: TRBD1; J gene: TRBJ2-7; clone size: NA; CDR3 DNA: TGTGCCAGCAGCGTAGGGGGGCAGGGGGTCTACGAGCAGTACTTC; CDR3 protein: CASSVGGQGVYEQYF
V gene: TRBV12-5; D gene: TRBD2; J gene: TRBJ2-2; clone size: NA; CDR3 DNA: TGTGCTAGTGGTCTTACCTTAGCGGGGGGAAACACCGGGGAGCTGTTTTTT; CDR3 protein: CASGLTLAGGNTGELFF
V gene: TRBV9; D gene: TRBD1; J gene: TRBJ2-1; clone size: NA; CDR3 DNA: TGTGCCAGCAGCGTGGACCCCGGGACAGGGGTAGACAATGAGCAGTTCTTC; CDR3 protein: CASSVDPGTGVDNEQFF
V gene: TRBV19; D gene: TRBD1; J gene: TRBJ1-2; clone size: NA; CDR3 DNA: TGTGCCAGTAGTATACAGGGGGCGCCGGGTGGCTACACCTTC; CDR3 protein: CASSIQGAPGGYTF
V gene: TRBV7-2; D gene: NA; J gene: TRBJ1-3; clone size: NA; CDR3 DNA: TGTGCCAGCAGCCAACTAACATTCTCTGGAAACACCATATATTTT; CDR3 protein: CASSQLTFSGNTIYF
V gene: TRBV7-9; D gene: NA; J gene: TRBJ2-3; clone size: once; CDR3 DNA: TGTGCCAGCAGCTTAGATTATGGCGATACGCAGTATTTT; CDR3 protein: CASSLDYGDTQYF
V gene: TRBV19; D gene: NA; J gene: TRBJ1-1; clone size: NA; CDR3 DNA: TGTGCCAGTAGTAGGGACAATACGAACACTGAAGCTTTCTTT; CDR3 protein: CASSRDNTNTEAFF
V gene: TRBV19; D gene: TRBD2; J gene: TRBJ2-3; clone size: NA; CDR3 DNA: TGTGCCAGTAGTGTATCTAGCGGGGGGCGTCTAGATACGCAGTATTTT; CDR3 protein: CASSVSSGGRLDTQYF
V gene: TRBV27; D gene: TRBD1; J gene: TRBJ2-7; clone size: NA; CDR3 DNA: TGTGCCAGCAGTCTGGACAGGGGGCCCTACGAGCAGTACTTC; CDR3 protein: CASSLDRGPYEQYF
V gene: TRBV9; D gene: TRBD2; J gene: TRBJ2-2; clone size: NA; CDR3 DNA: TGTGCCAGCAGCGTAGGCGGGAGTGTCACCGGGGAGCTGTTTTTT; CDR3 protein: CASSVGGSVTGELFF
V gene: TRBV6-5; D gene: NA; J gene: TRBJ2-1; clone size: NA; CDR3 DNA: TGTGCCAGCAGTCGTTCAGGGGAGTACAATGAGCAGTTCTTC; CDR3 protein: CASSRSGEYNEQFF
V gene: TRBV5-1; D gene: TRBD1; J gene: TRBJ1-1; clone size: NA; CDR3 DNA: TGCGCCAGCAGCTATGACAGGGGGCCTGAAGCTTTCTTT; CDR3 protein: CASSYDRGPEAFF
V gene: TRBV5-6; D gene: TRBD1; J gene: TRBJ1-5; clone size: NA; CDR3 DNA: TGTGCCAGCAGCCCTACAGGGGGCCGCGGCAATCAGCCCCAGCATTTT; CDR3 protein: CASSPTGGRGNQPQHF
V gene: TRBV7-9; D gene: TRBD1; J gene: TRBJ1-4; clone size: NA; CDR3 DNA: TGTGCCAGCAGCTCCCTCGGACAGGGCGGATCTAATGAAAAACTGTTTTTT; CDR3 protein: CASSSLGQGGSNEKLFF
V gene: TRBV29-1; D gene: NA; J gene: TRBJ1-2; clone size: NA; CDR3 DNA: TGCAGCTTTCACAGTGTCGGTATGGGCTACACCTTC; CDR3 protein: CSFHSVGMGYTF
V gene: TRBV12-5; D gene: NA; J gene: TRBJ1-1; clone size: NA; CDR3 DNA: TGTGCTAGTGAAGGGGCGAGGACTGAAGCTTTCTTT; CDR3 protein: CASEGARTEAFF
V gene: TRBV10-2; D gene: NA; J gene: TRBJ2-6; clone size: NA; CDR3 DNA: TGCGCCAGCTCAGGGGCGGGCTTCTCTGGGGCCAACGTCCTGACTTTC; CDR3 protein: CASSGAGFSGANVLTF
V gene: TRBV6-5; D gene: TRBD1; J gene: TRBJ1-1; clone size: NA; CDR3 DNA: TGTGCCAGCAGTTCAGGGGGGATGAACACTGAAGCTTTCTTT; CDR3 protein: CASSSGGMNTEAFF